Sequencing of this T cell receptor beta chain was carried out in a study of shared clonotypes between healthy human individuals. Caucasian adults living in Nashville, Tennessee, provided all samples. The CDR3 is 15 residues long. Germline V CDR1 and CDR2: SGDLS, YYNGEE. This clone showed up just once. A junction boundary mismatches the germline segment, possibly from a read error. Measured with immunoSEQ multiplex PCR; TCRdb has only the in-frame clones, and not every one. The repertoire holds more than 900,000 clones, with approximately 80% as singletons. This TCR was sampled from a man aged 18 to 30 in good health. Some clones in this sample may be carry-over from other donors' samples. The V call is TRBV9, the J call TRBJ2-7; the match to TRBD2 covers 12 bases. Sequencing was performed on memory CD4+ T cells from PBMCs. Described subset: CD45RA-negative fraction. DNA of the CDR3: TGTGCCAGCAGCAGGGGGACTAGCGGGTCCTCCGAGCAGTACTTC. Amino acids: CASSRGTSGSSEQYF.